This T cell receptor (beta chain) was retrieved from a study of shared clonotypes between healthy human individuals. General study points: Researchers found naive subsets generally carried larger estimated richness than memory subsets.

Clones were sequenced by immunoSEQ multiplex PCR, and TCRdb holds only the in-frame ones, with some missing. The sample includes about a million clones, about three quarters of them seen just once. A word on this clone: What it binds is not known.

V gave up 1 base and J gave up 5 bases; unmatched junction bases: 7. This CDR3 is built from 15 residues. The V gene's germline CDR1 is SQVTM and CDR2 ANQGSEA. The chain joins TRBV29-1 to TRBJ1-1; 10 nucleotides line up with TRBD1. The sequence derives from a man aged 18-30 years in good health. Sequenced: memory CD4+ T cells sorted from blood. Stated subset: CD45RA-negative fraction. The CDR3 protein is CSVEGRTGGSTEAFF. The CDR3 coding sequence is TGCAGCGTTGAAGGCCGGACAGGGGGAAGTACTGAAGCTTTCTTT.